The sequence of this T cell receptor beta chain was determined in a study of cytomegalovirus exposure and HLA in healthy donors. Looking at the study overall: Caucasian-associated ancestry cluster membership applied to 75% to 85% of under 450 genotyped donors.

On this clone: The antigen remains unidentified.

Study-wide points: Sequencing depth roughly uniform across donors was assumed in presence/absence analyses. Among TCR beta chains, those listed as cytomegalovirus-associated numbered more than 150. Three chains tied to CMV proved CMV antigen-specific in vitro.

13 Jbeta primers and 60 Vbeta primers were used for the PCR. Assay used: immunoSEQ multiplex PCR; TCRdb lists only in-frame clones, some missing. Of 150,000 to 250,000 clones in the sample, around four fifths are singletons; the top ten hold 5.5% to 7%. Germline CDR1 and CDR2: SGHTA and FQGNSA. The CDR3 consists of 14 residues. With 5 bases removed from V and 4 bases from J, the gap between germline ends came to 14 bases. This receptor was taken from a woman between 50 and 59 years old in good health and CMV-seropositive. The genes are TRBV7-2 and TRBJ1-1, with D possibly being TRBD1 (6 bases). Sequenced input: PBMCs. In DNA, the CDR3 is TGTGCCAGCAGCGCACAGGGAAAATCCACTGAAGCTTTCTTT. Translation: CASSAQGKSTEAFF.